The entry below describes one TCR beta chain. Ten or more counts support this clonotype. Its antigen target is currently unknown. No much larger clone exists at a distance of one base, and base qualities are not known. Hyperthyroidism patients were newly diagnosed, were aged 18 to 65 years, and had a disease duration under 2 months. Patients were excluded if they had other autoimmune diseases, uncontrolled infections, pregnancy or lactation. Diagnosis was based on clinical symptoms, serum thyroxine, TRAb, thyroid ultrasound and orbital computed tomography. Total RNA was extracted using Trizol reagent, and RNA quality was checked on an Agilent 2100 Bioanalyzer. The data derive from a study of Graves' ophthalmopathy and Graves' hyperthyroidism listed by TCRdb under 2018. Regarding the study in general: Hyperthyroidism was considered stable if no progression to ophthalmopathy occurred within 18 months of follow-up. The study used signatures of the TCR beta repertoire to tell Graves' ophthalmopathy apart from Graves' hyperthyroidism and to predict which patients would progress to ophthalmopathy. In total, approximately 130 blood samples were TCR-sequenced: under 45 ophthalmopathy, some 75 hyperthyroidism and about 17 hyperthyroidism-to-ophthalmopathy patients. A discovery set of 95 to 100 patients (43 ophthalmopathy, about 58 stable hyperthyroidism) was enrolled to explore V-J signatures distinguishing ophthalmopathy from hyperthyroidism. For independent validation, a separate cohort was made up of 18 hyperthyroidism patients plus 17 patients who later progressed from hyperthyroidism to ophthalmopathy. In about six hyperthyroidism patients, the T-cell repertoires found in thyroid tissue were compared with those found in blood. Following sample collection, hyperthyroidism patients were given methimazole at a starting dose of 30 mg daily, and ophthalmopathy patients were given high-dose intravenous methylprednisolone.

Study-wide findings and limitations: In validation, the model predicted ophthalmopathy progression with 55% to 71% sensitivity and roughly 72% specificity; some twelve predicted patients were CT-confirmed with GO in a median of around 6 months. No statistical method was used to set the sample size in advance, and the investigators knew which group each participant was assigned to. The 13-signature model separated ophthalmopathy from stable hyperthyroidism with over 85% sensitivity and approximately 81% specificity in cross-validation, and 80%/75% in the test set. Most expanded thyroid clonotypes with frequency above 0.001 were also detected in blood, suggesting blood repertoires may reflect the thyroid immune response.

For repertoire sequencing, the TCR beta CDR3 regions were amplified from RNA transcripts. The first round of RT-PCR was done with HTBI primers and the Qiagen OneStep RT-PCR kit, and was followed by a second round of multiplex PCR, then size selection and purification. Sequencing of the libraries was carried out on an Illumina HiSeq2000 in paired-end mode with 100 bp reads. The authors' analysis ran thus. Reads were processed with SOAPnuke, discarding reads with adapters, uncalled bases, mean Phred below 15, or no exact constant-primer or identifier match. COPE v1.2.5 was used to merge the high-quality paired reads. Unique nucleotide sequences were defined as clonotypes and aligned to IMGT TRB V, D and J references using MiTCR v1.1. The analysis was limited to V-J combinations with a frequency above 0.0001, which together covered 99.2% of the repertoires. For each V-J combination, a TCR clonal expansion and chaos score was defined as F50 clonal expansion divided by the chaos observed in the TCRdist matrix. Welch's t-statistics and random forest were used to reduce features to some 13 V-J combinations, which were fed into a naive Bayes classifier. The similarity between thyroid and blood repertoires was quantified using the Morisita-Horn index. The public reads were reanalyzed by TCRdb: fastp trimming at Q25, MiXCR alignment, in-frame beta chains only. Rows are unified per CDR3 protein, each entry keeping the most common DNA and genes. The V and J calls were not made by the authors but by TCRdb's processing. The sample has about 1.1 million distinct CDR3 sequences on record, 36% of them singletons. Of the sample, 11% is held by the ten largest clones.

This TCR derives from an adult man with Graves' hyperthyroidism. Sequenced material: peripheral blood or thyroid tissue (not recorded which).

The CDR3 reads CASMGTWTGKFQYF. The DNA is as follows: TGTGCCAGCATGGGAACTTGGACAGGGAAGTTCCAGTACTTC. This chain is built from TRBV7-2 and TRBJ2-5; TRBD1 lines up with 8 middle nucleotides. V is cut back by 7 bases and J by 10 bases, with 14 bases in the junction unmatched. The germline V gene yields SGHTA for CDR1 and FQGNSA for CDR2. The CDR3 measures 14 amino acids from cysteine to phenylalanine. CDR3 DNA only is kept here, 42 bases in frame from base 1.